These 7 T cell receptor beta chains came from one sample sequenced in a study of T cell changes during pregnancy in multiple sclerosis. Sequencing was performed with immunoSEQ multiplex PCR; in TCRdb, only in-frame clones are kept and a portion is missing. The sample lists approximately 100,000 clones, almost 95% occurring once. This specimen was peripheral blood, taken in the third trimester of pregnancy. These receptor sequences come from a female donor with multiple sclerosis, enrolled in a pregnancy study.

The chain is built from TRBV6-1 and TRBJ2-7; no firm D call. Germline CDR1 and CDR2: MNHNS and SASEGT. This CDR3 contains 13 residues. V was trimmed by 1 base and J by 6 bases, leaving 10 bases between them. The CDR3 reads CASSEVTVSEQYF. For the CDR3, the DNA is TGTGCCAGCAGTGAAGTAACTGTAAGCGAGCAGTACTTC.

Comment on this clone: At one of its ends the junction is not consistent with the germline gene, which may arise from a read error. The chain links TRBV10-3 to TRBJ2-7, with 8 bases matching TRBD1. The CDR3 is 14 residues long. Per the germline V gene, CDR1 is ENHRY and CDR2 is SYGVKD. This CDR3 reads CAIPPGTGSFEQYF. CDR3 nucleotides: TGTGCGATCCCCCCGGGGACAGGTTCCTTCGAGCAGTACTTC.

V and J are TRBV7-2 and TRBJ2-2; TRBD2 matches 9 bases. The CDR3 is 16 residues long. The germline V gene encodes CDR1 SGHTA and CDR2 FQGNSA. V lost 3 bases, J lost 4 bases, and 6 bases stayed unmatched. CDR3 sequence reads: CASSFRLAGFTGELFF. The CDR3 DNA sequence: TGTGCCAGCAGCTTTCGTCTAGCGGGATTCACCGGGGAGCTGTTTTTT.

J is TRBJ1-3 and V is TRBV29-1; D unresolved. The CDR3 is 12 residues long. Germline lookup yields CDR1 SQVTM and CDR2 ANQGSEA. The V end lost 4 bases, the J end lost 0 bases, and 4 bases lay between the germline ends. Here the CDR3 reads CSVVSSGNTIYF. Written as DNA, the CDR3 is TGCAGCGTTGTGAGCTCTGGAAACACCATATATTTT.

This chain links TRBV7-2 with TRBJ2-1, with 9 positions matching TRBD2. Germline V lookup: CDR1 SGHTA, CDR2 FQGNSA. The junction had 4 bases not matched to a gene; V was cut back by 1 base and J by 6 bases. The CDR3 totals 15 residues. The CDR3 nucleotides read TGTGCCAGCAGCTTAGTAGCGGGAGCCCCCAATGAGCAGTTCTTC. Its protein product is CASSLVAGAPNEQFF.

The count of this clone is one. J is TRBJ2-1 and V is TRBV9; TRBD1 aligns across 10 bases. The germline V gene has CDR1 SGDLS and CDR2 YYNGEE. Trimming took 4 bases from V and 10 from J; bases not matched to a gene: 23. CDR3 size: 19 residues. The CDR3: CASSLREESRGQGFGEQFF. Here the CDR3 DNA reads TGTGCCAGCAGCCTAAGAGAGGAGTCGAGGGGACAGGGGTTCGGCGAGCAGTTCTTC. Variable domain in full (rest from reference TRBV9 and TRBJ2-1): DSGVTQTPKHLITATGQRVTLRCSPRSGDLSVYWYQQSLDQGLQFLIQYYNGEERAKGNILERFSAQQFPDLHSELNLSSLELGDSALYFCASSLREESRGQGFGEQFFGPGTRLTVL.

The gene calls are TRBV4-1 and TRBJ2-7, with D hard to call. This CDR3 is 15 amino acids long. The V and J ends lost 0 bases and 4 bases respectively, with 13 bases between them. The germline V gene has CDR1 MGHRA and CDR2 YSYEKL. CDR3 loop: CASSQEPLASYEQYF. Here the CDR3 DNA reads TGCGCCAGCAGCCAAGAGCCCTTGGCTTCGTACGAGCAGTACTTC.